The sequence of this TCR beta chain was determined in a study of patients and donors after allogeneic stem cell transplantation. This CDR3 is 17 amino acids long. The junction had 4 bases not matched to a gene; V was cut back by 0 bases and J by 0 bases. Germline V CDR1 and CDR2: MNHEY, SVGAGI. TCRdb fed the RT-PCR reads into MiXCR, producing one record per CDR3 protein. The sample has some 160,000 distinct CDR3 sequences, more than 20% seen once. This clonotype showed up just a few times. The rearrangement links TRBV6-5 to TRBJ1-1; 10 nucleotides match TRBD1. This clonotype was sampled from a human donor who was either an allogeneic HSCT recipient or a stem cell or donor lymphocyte infusion donor (not recorded which). It is not recorded whose cells these are; they may come from a transplant donor. Sequencing input: blood, either unsorted or a sorted T cell fraction (not recorded which). CDR3 sequence: CASSYSPGQGMNTEAFF. The CDR3 nucleotides are TGTGCCAGCAGTTACTCGCCGGGACAGGGGATGAACACTGAAGCTTTCTTT.